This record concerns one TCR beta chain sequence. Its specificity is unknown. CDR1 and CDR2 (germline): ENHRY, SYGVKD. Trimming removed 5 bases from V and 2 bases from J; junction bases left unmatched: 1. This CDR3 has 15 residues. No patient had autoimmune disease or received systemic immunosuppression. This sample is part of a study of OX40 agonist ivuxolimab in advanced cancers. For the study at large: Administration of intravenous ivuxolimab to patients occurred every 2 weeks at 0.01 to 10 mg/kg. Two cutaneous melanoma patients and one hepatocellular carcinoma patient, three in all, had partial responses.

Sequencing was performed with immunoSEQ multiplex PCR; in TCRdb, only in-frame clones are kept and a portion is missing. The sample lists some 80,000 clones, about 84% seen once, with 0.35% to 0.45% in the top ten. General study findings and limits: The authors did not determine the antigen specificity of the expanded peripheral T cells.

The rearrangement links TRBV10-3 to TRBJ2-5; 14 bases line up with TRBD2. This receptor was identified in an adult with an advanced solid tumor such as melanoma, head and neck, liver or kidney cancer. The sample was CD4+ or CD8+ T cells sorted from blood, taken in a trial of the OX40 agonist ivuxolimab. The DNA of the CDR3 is TGTGCCATCAGTCGACTAGCGGGGGGGCAAGAGACCCAGTACTTC. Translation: CAISRLAGGQETQYF.